Listed below are T cell receptor beta chains from one sample, sequenced in a study of T cell responses to AZD1222 COVID-19 vaccine. Here immunoSEQ multiplex PCR was the method, and the copy in TCRdb shows in-frame clones only, minus some. This table holds 150,000 or so clones, 80% to 95% found once. The input for sequencing was peripheral blood, taken on day 0 of AZD1222 vaccination. These receptors were collected from an adult in good health. Both conserved end residues are part of each CDR3. The D gene is left open where the match is weak. Part of the rows lack a size; the others show once, few, many or a class for expanded clones.

V	J	D	size	CDR3	DNA
TRBV11-2	TRBJ1-2	TRBD1	.	CASSSGTGASRSTF	TGTGCCAGCAGTTCCGGGACAGGGGCTTCCAGAAGCACCTTC
TRBV6-1	TRBJ2-7	.	.	CASSEAAPAGGMNEQYF	TGTGCCAGCAGTGAAGCGGCCCCGGCAGGGGGGATGAACGAGCAGTACTTC
TRBV18	TRBJ1-3	.	.	CASSQSDTSGNTIYF	TGTGCCAGCTCACAAAGCGACACCTCTGGAAACACCATATATTTT
TRBV28	TRBJ1-1	TRBD1	.	CASNLGQGISAEAFF	TGTGCCAGCAATTTGGGACAGGGTATTAGTGCTGAAGCTTTCTTT
TRBV7-5	TRBJ1-2	.	.	CARSCPVACGYTF	TGTGCCAGAAGCTGTCCCGTAGCTTGTGGCTACACCTTC
TRBV27	TRBJ2-3	.	.	CASSLKASSDTQYF	TGTGCCAGCAGTTTAAAGGCTAGCTCAGATACGCAGTATTTT
TRBV6-2/TRBV6-3	TRBJ1-2	.	.	CASSSRQFGGGYTF	TGTGCCAGCAGTTCCCGACAGTTCGGGGGTGGCTACACCTTC
TRBV19	TRBJ1-2	.	.	CASSSSGGYTF	TGTGCCAGTAGTTCCAGCGGGGGCTACACCTTC
TRBV20-1	TRBJ2-3	TRBD2	.	CSASRRELRDTQYF	TGCAGTGCTAGTCGGCGGGAGTTGAGAGATACGCAGTATTTT
TRBV7-9	TRBJ1-1	.	once	CASREGSVNTEAFF	TGTGCCAGCAGAGAAGGGTCGGTGAACACTGAAGCTTTCTTT
TRBV23-1	TRBJ1-1	TRBD1	.	CASSQPDLDRVGTEAFF	TGCGCCAGCAGTCAACCAGACCTCGACAGGGTAGGCACTGAAGCTTTCTTT
TRBV7-9	TRBJ2-7	.	.	CASSLGLDEQYF	TGTGCCAGCAGCTTAGGTCTTGACGAGCAGTACTTC
TRBV6-5	TRBJ1-1	.	.	CAIGGFNTEAFF	TGTGCCATCGGAGGGTTTAACACTGAAGCTTTCTTT
TRBV19	TRBJ1-5	.	.	CASSTRRARDQPQHF	TGTGCCAGTAGTACCCGACGGGCTCGGGATCAGCCCCAGCATTTT
TRBV7-9	TRBJ2-7	TRBD2	.	CASSLPGGSYEQYF	TGTGCCAGCAGCTTACCGGGAGGGTCCTACGAGCAGTACTTC
TRBV7-2	TRBJ2-1	.	.	CASSLHGTYNEQFF	TGTGCCAGCAGCTTACACGGGACCTACAATGAGCAGTTCTTC
TRBV15	TRBJ1-3	.	.	CATSTSRGWSSGNTIYF	TGTGCCACCAGCACCTCCAGGGGTTGGAGCTCTGGAAACACCATATATTTT